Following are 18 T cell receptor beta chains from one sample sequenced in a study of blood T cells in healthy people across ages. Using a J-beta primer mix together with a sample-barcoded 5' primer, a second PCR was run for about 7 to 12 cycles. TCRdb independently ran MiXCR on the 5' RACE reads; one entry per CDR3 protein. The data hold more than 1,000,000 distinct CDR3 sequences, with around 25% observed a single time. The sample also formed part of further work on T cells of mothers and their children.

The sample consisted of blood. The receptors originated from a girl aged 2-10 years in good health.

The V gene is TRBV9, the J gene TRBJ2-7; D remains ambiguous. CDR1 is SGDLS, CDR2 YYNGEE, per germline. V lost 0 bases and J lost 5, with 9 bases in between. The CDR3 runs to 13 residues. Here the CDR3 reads CASSVAFGHEQYF. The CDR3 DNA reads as TGTGCCAGCAGCGTAGCCTTCGGGCACGAGCAGTACTTC.

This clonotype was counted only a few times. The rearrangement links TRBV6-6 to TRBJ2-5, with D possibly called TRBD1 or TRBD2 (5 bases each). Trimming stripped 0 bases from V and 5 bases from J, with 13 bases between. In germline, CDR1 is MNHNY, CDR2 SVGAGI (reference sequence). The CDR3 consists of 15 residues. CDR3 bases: TGTGCCAGCAGTTACTCCAAGGGGACGGGGGAGACCCAGTACTTC. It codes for CASSYSKGTGETQYF.

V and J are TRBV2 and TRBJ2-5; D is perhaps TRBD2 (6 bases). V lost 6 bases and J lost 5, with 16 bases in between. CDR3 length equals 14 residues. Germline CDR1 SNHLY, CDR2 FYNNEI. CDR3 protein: CASRPNRLAETQYF. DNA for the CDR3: TGTGCCAGCAGACCCAACCGGCTAGCGGAGACCCAGTACTTC.

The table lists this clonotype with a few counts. As DNA, the CDR3 is TGTGCCAGCAACCCGGAAATGAACACTGAAGCTTTCTTT. This encodes CASNPEMNTEAFF. The V gene is TRBV5-5, the J gene TRBJ1-1; D remains unclear. Trimming removed 6 bases at V and 0 bases at J, with 9 bases between. The CDR3 is made up of 13 amino acids. Per germline, CDR1 SGHKS and CDR2 YYEKEE (reference sequence).

The CDR3 DNA reads as TGTGCCGTAAGGACAGGGAACGAGCAGTACTTC. Its translation: CAVRTGNEQYF. The chain couples TRBV10-3 to TRBJ2-7, with TRBD1 matching over 8 bases. The CDR3 has 11 amino acids. V was pared by 11 bases and J by 5 bases, with 5 bases of the junction left unmatched. CDR1 and CDR2 from the germline V gene are ENHRY and SYGVKD.

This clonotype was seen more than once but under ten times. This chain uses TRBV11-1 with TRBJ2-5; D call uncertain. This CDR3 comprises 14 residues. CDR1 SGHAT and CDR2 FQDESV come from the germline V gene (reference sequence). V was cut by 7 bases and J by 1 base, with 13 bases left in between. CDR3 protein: CASTKTPVQETQYF. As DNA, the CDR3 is TGTGCCAGCACCAAGACCCCTGTCCAAGAGACCCAGTACTTC. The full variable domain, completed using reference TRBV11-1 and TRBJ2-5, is EAEVAQSPRYKITEKSQAVAFWCDPISGHATLYWYRQILGQGPELLVQFQDESVVDDSQLPKDRFSAERLKGVDSTLKIQPAELGDSAMYLCASTKTPVQETQYFGPGTRLLVL.

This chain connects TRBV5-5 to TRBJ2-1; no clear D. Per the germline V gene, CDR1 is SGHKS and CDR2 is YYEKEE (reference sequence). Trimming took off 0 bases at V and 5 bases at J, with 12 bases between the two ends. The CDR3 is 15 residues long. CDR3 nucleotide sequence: TGTGCCAGCAGCTTGGCCGGCTCCCCTAACAATGAGCAGTTCTTC. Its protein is CASSLAGSPNNEQFF.

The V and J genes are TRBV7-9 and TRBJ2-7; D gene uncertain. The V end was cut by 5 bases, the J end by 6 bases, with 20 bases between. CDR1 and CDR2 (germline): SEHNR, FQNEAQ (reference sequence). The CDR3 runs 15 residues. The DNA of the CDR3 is TGTGCCAGCAGCCTCCCCTTGAAGGGCCATCTCGAGCAGTACTTC. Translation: CASSLPLKGHLEQYF.

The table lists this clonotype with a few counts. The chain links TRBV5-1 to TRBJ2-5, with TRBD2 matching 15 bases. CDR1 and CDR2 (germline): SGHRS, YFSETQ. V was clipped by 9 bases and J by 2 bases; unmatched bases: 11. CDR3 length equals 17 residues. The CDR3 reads CATRTGTSGRKQETQYF. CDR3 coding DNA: TGCGCCACCAGGACCGGGACTAGCGGGAGGAAACAAGAGACCCAGTACTTC.

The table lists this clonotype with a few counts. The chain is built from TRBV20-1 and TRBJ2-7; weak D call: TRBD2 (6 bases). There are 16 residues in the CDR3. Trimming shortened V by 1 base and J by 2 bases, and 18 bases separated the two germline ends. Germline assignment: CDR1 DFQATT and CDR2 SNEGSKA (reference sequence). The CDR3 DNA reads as TGCAGTGCTAGAGGGGATCGGGCGGGATCTCCCTACGAGCAGTACTTC. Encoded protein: CSARGDRAGSPYEQYF.

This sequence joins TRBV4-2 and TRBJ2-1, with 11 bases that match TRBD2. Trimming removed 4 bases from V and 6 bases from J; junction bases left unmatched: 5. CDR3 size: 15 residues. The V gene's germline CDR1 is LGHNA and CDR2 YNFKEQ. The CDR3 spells CASSLAGGPTNEQFF. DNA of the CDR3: TGTGCCAGCAGCCTAGCGGGAGGGCCCACCAATGAGCAGTTCTTC.

Here the CDR3 DNA reads TGTGCCAGCAGCCCCACGGCCAGCTCCTACGAGCAGTACTTC. Translated, it gives CASSPTASSYEQYF. The chain couples TRBV5-5 to TRBJ2-5; the D is unclear. The J call is doubtful: the DNA matches TRBJ2-7 better. The CDR3 loop spans 14 amino acids. CDR1 and CDR2 from the germline V gene are SGHKS and YYEKEE (reference sequence).

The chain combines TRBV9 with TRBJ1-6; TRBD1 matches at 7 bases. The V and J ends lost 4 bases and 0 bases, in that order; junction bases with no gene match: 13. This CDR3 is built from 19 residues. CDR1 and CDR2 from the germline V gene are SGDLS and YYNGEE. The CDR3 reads CASSLAHTGDSSYNSPLHF. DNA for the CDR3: TGTGCCAGCAGCCTAGCCCACACAGGGGATAGCTCCTATAATTCACCCCTCCACTTT.

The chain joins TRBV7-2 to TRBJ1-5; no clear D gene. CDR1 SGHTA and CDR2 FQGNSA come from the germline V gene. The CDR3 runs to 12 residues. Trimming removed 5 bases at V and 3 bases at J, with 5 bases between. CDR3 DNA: TGTGCCAGCAGCCCTTACAATCAGCCCCAGCATTTT. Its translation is CASSPYNQPQHF. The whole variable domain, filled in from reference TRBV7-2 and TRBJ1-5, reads GAGVSQSPSNKVTEKGKDVELRCDPISGHTALYWYRQSLGQGLEFLIYFQGNSAPDKSGLPSDRFSAERTGGSVSTLTIQRTQQEDSAVYLCASSPYNQPQHFGDGTRLSIL.

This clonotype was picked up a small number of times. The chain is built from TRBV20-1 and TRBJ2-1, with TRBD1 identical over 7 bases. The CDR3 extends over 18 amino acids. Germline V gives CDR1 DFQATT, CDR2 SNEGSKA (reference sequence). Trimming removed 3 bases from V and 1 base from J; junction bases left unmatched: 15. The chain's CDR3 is CSARKYDRAGSSYNEQFF. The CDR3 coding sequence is TGCAGTGCTAGGAAATATGACAGGGCCGGTAGTTCCTACAATGAGCAGTTCTTC.

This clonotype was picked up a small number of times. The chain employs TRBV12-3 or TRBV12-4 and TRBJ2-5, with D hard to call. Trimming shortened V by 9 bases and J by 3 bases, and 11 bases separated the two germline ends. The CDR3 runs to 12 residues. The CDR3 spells CASKTDEETQYF. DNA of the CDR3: TGTGCCAGTAAGACTGATGAAGAGACCCAGTACTTC.

This CDR3 is CARDRGLYNEQFF. DNA for the CDR3: TGTGCCAGGGACAGGGGGTTGTACAATGAGCAGTTCTTC. The chain uses TRBV28 and TRBJ2-1; 10 bases line up with TRBD1. The CDR3 is 13 residues long. With 9 bases clipped from V and 4 bases from J, the junction kept 3 bases outside the gene matches. Germline lookup yields CDR1 MDHEN and CDR2 SYDVKM. Supplemented by reference TRBV28 and TRBJ2-1, the full variable domain reads DVKVTQSSRYLVKRTGEKVFLECVQDMDHENMFWYRQDPGLGLRLIYFSYDVKMKEKGDIPEGYSVSREKKERFSLILESASTNQTSMYLCARDRGLYNEQFFGPGTRLTVL.

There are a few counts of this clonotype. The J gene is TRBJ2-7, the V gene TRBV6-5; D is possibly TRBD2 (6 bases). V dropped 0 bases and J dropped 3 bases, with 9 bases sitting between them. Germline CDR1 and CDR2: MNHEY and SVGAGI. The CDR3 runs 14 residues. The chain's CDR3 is CASSYSGGNYEQYF. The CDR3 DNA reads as TGTGCCAGCAGTTACTCAGGCGGGAACTACGAGCAGTACTTC.